Following are 12 T cell receptor beta chains from one sample sequenced in a study of beta chain features in type 1 diabetes. All of the isolated RNA was reverse transcribed, so expressed TCRB transcripts were sequenced. Here immunoSEQ multiplex PCR was the method, and the copy in TCRdb shows in-frame clones only, minus some. The table lists over 120,000 clones, 10% to 15% of them singletons. The study, taken as a whole, reports: Moderate yet significant TCRB CDR3 shortening was seen in Type 1 diabetes patients in all four CD4+ subsets.

Their antigens remain unidentified. Sequencing was carried out using central memory CD4+ T cells from blood. The receptors stem from a man aged 18 to 35 with type 1 diabetes.

A few counts support this clone. The chain carries TRBV5-1 and TRBJ2-1; 15 bases are a match to TRBD2. Germline V gene sequence: CDR1 SGHRS, CDR2 YFSETQ. The CDR3 is 18 residues long. V lost 5 bases, J lost 8 bases, and 14 bases stayed unmatched. The CDR3 nucleotides read TGCGCCAGCAGTCCCGGGACTAGCGGGGGGTCCGGGGTTGATGAGCAGTTCTTC. Amino acids: CASSPGTSGGSGVDEQFF.

This clone was detected only a few times. The rearrangement links TRBV7-2 to TRBJ1-6, with D tentatively TRBD1 (5 bases). The CDR3 consists of 15 residues. With 1 base removed from V and 9 bases from J, the gap between germline ends came to 13 bases. The germline V gene has CDR1 SGHTA and CDR2 FQGNSA. The DNA for the CDR3 is TGTGCCAGCAGCTTAGACGTGTGGGGGAGTTCACCCCTCCACTTT. Protein sequence: CASSLDVWGSSPLHF.

This clone was observed at least ten times. The chain joins TRBV28 to TRBJ1-5; D is unclear. V lost 6 bases and J lost 11, with 11 bases in between. Germline assignment: CDR1 MDHEN and CDR2 SYDVKM. This CDR3 is built from 11 residues. CDR3 bases: TGTGCCAGCAGCCCTCTATGGGCCCAGCATTTT. As protein: CASSPLWAQHF.

This chain's CDR3 is CAWNQGGDTGELFF. CDR3 DNA: TGTGCCTGGAATCAGGGGGGGGACACCGGGGAGCTGTTTTTT. The rearrangement uses TRBV30 and TRBJ2-2; D tentatively reads TRBD1 or TRBD2 (7 bases each). This CDR3 region has 14 residues. The V end was cut by 4 bases, the J end by 3 bases, with 12 bases between. From germline, CDR1 is GTSNPN and CDR2 SVGIG (reference sequence).

The chain carries TRBV6-5 and TRBJ2-5; the match to TRBD1 covers 8 bases. CDR3 length: 12 amino acids. In germline, CDR1 is MNHEY, CDR2 SVGAGI. V lost 7 bases to trimming and J lost 14 bases; unmatched junction nucleotides: 12. CDR3 DNA sequence: TGTGCCAGCACCTCGACCTCAGGGGGCTCCTACTTC. It specifies CASTSTSGGSYF.

The V and J genes are TRBV29-1 and TRBJ1-4; TRBD1 might be the D (5 bases). The V end was cut by 4 bases, the J end by 5 bases, with 11 bases between. Per the germline V gene, CDR1 is SQVTM and CDR2 is ANQGSEA. The CDR3 extends over 13 amino acids. The CDR3 DNA sequence: TGCAGCGTTGTAGGAGGGGTAAATGAAAAACTGTTTTTT. Its protein product is CSVVGGVNEKLFF. Looking up the rest from reference TRBV29-1 and TRBJ1-4 gives the full variable domain: SAVISQKPSRDICQRGTSLTIQCQVDSQVTMMFWYRQQPGQSLTLIATANQGSEATYESGFVIDKFPISRPNLTFSTLTVSNMSPEDSSIYLCSVVGGVNEKLFFGSGTQLSVL.

This rearrangement joins TRBV5-4 to TRBJ2-7; no reliable D call. V was cut by 0 bases and J by 0 bases, with 10 bases left in between. Germline V CDR1 and CDR2: SGHNT, YYREEE (reference sequence). CDR3 length: 15 amino acids. CDR3: CASSLGGASSYEQYF. CDR3 bases: TGTGCCAGCAGCTTGGGAGGAGCTAGCTCCTACGAGCAGTACTTC.

The V call is TRBV5-1, the J call TRBJ1-1; the D gene is possibly TRBD1 (6 bases). The length of the CDR3 is 14 residues. Per germline, CDR1 SGHRS and CDR2 YFSETQ. The ends were cut back, 4 bases at V and 0 bases at J, with 10 bases in the middle. The chain's CDR3 is CASSQQGMNTEAFF. The CDR3 DNA is TGCGCCAGCAGCCAACAGGGAATGAACACTGAAGCTTTCTTT.

J is TRBJ1-4 and V is TRBV11-3; 7 bases line up with TRBD1. This CDR3 is 15 amino acids long. Germline V gene lookup returns CDR1 SGHNT and CDR2 YENEEA. Trimming cost V 5 bases and J 5 bases; bases outside gene matches: 8. CDR3 sequence reads: CASSAGTAFNEKLFF. CDR3 bases: TGTGCCAGCAGCGCCGGGACAGCTTTCAATGAAAAACTGTTTTTT.

This clone was recorded a few times. V gene TRBV6-5 combines with J gene TRBJ2-5; TRBD2 matches at 7 bases. The CDR3 consists of 13 residues. Germline values: CDR1 MNHEY, CDR2 SVGAGI. The J segment lost 7 bases and the V segment lost 7 bases, leaving 9 bases of the junction unmatched. The CDR3 nucleotides read TGTGCCAGCAAGCGAAGCGGGGTATGGACCCAGTACTTC. It is translated as CASKRSGVWTQYF.

The chain's CDR3 is CAWSLGSGTEAFF. CDR3 coding DNA: TGTGCCTGGAGTCTAGGGTCGGGTACTGAAGCTTTCTTT. This chain connects TRBV30 to TRBJ1-1; the D is unclear. The V end lost 2 bases, the J end lost 5 bases, and 12 bases lay between the germline ends. The V gene's germline CDR1 is GTSNPN and CDR2 SVGIG (reference sequence). The CDR3 has 13 amino acids.

The rearrangement uses TRBV7-3 and TRBJ2-1; 8 bases are a match to TRBD2. Looked up from germline, CDR1 is SGHTA and CDR2 is FQGTGA. The CDR3 has 15 amino acids. The V gene end was trimmed by 3 bases and the J gene end by 8 bases; junction bases not matched to a gene: 9. For the CDR3, the DNA is TGTGCCAGCAGCTTCGCCAGCGGGGGAGGTTATGAGCAGTTCTTC. It codes for CASSFASGGGYEQFF.